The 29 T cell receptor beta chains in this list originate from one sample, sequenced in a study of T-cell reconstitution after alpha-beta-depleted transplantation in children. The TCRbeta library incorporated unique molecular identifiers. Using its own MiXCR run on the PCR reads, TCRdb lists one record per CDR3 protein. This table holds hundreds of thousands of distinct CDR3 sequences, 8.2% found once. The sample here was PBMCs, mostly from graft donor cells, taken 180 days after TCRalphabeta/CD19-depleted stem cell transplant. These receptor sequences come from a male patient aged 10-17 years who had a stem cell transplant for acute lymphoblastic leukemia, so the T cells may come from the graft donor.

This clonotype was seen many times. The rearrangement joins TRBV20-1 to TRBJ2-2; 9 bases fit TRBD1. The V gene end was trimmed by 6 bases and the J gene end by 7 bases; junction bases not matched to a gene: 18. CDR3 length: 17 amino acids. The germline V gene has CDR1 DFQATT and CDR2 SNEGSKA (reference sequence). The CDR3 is CSARPSFGQGINGELFF. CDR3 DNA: TGCAGTGCAAGGCCCTCATTCGGACAGGGGATTAACGGGGAGCTGTTTTTT.

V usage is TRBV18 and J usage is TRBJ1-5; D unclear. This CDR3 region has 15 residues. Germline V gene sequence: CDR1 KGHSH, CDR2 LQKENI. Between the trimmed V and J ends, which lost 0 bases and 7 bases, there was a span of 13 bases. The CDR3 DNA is TGTGCCAGCTCACCACCGCAAGGTGAGGGCCAGCCCCAGCATTTT. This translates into CASSPPQGEGQPQHF.

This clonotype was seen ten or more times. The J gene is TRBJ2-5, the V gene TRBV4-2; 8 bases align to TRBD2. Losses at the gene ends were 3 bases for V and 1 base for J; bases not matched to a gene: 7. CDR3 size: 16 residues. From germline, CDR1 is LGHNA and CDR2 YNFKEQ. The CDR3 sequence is CASSHRRSGGQETQYF. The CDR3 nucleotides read TGTGCCAGCAGCCATCGGAGGAGCGGGGGCCAAGAGACCCAGTACTTC.

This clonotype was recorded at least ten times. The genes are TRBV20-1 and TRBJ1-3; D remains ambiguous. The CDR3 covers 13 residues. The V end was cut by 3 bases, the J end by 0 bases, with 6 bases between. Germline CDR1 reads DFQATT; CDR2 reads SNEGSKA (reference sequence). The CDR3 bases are TGCAGTGCTAGGCAAAACTCTGGAAACACCATATATTTT. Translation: CSARQNSGNTIYF.

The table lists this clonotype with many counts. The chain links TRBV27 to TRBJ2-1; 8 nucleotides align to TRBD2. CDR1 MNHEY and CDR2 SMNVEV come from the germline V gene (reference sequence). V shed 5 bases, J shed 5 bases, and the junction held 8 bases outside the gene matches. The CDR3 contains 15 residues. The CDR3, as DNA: TGTGCCAGCAGTACCGAACCGGGACTAGACAATGAGCAGTTCTTC. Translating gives CASSTEPGLDNEQFF.

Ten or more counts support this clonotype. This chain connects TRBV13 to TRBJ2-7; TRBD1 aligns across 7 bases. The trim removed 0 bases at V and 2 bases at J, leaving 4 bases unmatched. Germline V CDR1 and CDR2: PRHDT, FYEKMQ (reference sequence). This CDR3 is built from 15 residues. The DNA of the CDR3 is TGTGCCAGCAGCTTAGGGACGACAGGGACCTACGAGCAGTACTTC. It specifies CASSLGTTGTYEQYF.

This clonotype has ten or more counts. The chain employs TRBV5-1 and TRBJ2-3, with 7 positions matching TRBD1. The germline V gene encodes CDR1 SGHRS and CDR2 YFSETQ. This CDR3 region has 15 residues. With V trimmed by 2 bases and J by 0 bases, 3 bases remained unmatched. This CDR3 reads CASSLNRGSTDTQYF. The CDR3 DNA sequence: TGCGCCAGCAGCTTAAACAGGGGAAGCACAGATACGCAGTATTTT. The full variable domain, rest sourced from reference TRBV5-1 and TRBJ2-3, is KAGVTQTPRYLIKTRGQQVTLSCSPISGHRSVSWYQQTPGQGLQFLFEYFSETQRNKGNFPGRFSGRQFSNSRSEMNVSTLELGDSALYLCASSLNRGSTDTQYFGPGTRLTVL.

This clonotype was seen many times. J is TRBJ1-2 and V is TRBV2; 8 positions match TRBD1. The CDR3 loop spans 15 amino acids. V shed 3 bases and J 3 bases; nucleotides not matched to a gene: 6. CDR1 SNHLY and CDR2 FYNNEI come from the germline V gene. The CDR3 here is CASSEMTGAYYGYTF. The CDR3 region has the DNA TGTGCCAGCAGTGAGATGACAGGGGCCTACTATGGCTACACCTTC.

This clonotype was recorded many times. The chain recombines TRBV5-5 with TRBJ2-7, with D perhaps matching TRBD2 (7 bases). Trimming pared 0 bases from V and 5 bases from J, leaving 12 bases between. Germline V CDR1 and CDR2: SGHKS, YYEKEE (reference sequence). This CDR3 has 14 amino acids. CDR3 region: CASSLVGGQNEQYF. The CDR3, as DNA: TGTGCCAGCAGCTTGGTGGGGGGGCAGAACGAGCAGTACTTC.

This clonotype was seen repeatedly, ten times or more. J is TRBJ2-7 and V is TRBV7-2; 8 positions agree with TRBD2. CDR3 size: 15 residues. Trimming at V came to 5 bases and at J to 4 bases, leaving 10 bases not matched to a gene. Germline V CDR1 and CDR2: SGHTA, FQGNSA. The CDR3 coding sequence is TGTGCCAGCAGCACCGGGGGGGCCCCTCCTTACGAGCAGTACTTC. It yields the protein CASSTGGAPPYEQYF.

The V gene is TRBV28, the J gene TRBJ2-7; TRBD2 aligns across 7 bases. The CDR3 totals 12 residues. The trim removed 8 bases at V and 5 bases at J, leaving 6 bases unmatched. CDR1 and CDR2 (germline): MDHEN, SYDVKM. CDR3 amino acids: CASGREWDEQYF. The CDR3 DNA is TGTGCCAGCGGGCGGGAGTGGGACGAGCAGTACTTC.

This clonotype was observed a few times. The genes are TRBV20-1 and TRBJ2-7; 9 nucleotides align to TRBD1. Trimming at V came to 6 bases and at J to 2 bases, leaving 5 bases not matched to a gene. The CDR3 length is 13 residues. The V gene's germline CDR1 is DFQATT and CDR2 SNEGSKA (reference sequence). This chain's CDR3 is CSAAGTGPYEQYF. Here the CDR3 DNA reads TGCAGTGCCGCGGGGACAGGGCCCTACGAGCAGTACTTC.

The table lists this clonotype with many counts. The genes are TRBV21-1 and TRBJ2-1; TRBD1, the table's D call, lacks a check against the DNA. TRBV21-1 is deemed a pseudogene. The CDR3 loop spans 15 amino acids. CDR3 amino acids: CASSRQGKNYNEQFF. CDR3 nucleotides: TGTGCCAGCAGCAGACAGGGGAAAAACTACAATGAGCAGTTCTTC.

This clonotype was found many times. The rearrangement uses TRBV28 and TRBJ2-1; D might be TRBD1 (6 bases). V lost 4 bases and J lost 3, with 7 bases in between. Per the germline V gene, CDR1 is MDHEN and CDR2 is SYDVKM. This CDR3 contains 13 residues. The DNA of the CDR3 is TGTGCCAGCAGTTCGGACAGCTACAATGAGCAGTTCTTC. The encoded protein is CASSSDSYNEQFF.

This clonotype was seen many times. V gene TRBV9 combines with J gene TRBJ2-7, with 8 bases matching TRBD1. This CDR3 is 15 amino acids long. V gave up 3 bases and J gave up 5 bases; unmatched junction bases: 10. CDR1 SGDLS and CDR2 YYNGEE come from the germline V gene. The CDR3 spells CASSASGQVGHEQYF. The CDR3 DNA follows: TGTGCCAGCAGCGCTTCGGGACAGGTAGGCCACGAGCAGTACTTC.

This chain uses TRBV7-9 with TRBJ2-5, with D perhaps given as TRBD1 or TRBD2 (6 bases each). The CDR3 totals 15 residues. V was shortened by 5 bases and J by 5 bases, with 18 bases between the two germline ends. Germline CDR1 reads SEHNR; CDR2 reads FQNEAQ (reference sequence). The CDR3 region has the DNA TGTGCCAGCAGCCCGAGGGGGGCGGCCGGGGAGACCCAGTACTTC. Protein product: CASSPRGAAGETQYF. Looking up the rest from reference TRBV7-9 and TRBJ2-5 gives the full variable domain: DTGVSQNPRHKITKRGQNVTFRCDPISEHNRLYWYRQTLGQGPEFLTYFQNEAQLEKSRLLSDRFSAERPKGSFSTLEIQRTEQGDSAMYLCASSPRGAAGETQYFGPGTRLLVL.

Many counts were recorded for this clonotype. CDR3 sequence reads: CASTPGSGPRSWETQYF. The CDR3 bases are TGTGCCAGCACCCCAGGCTCCGGGCCTCGGAGTTGGGAGACCCAGTACTTC. The genes are TRBV4-2 and TRBJ2-5; D ambiguous. This CDR3 is 17 amino acids long. Germline V gene sequence: CDR1 LGHNA, CDR2 YNFKEQ. Trimming left V 7 bases short and J 5 bases short, with 26 bases between.

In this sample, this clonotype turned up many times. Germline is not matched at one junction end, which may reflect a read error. This CDR3 is CASSLGGTDTQYF. CDR3 sequence (DNA): TGTGCCAGCAGCTTAGGAGGCACAGATACGCAGTATTTT. This chain connects TRBV5-1 to TRBJ2-3; D remains unclear. Per the germline V gene, CDR1 is SGHRS and CDR2 is YFSETQ. There are 13 residues in the CDR3. The variable domain in full, with the rest retrieved from reference TRBV5-1 and TRBJ2-3, is KAGVTQTPRYLIKTRGQQVTLSCSPISGHRSVSWYQQTPGQGLQFLFEYFSETQRNKGNFPGRFSGRQFSNSRSEMNVSTLELGDSALYLCASSLGGTDTQYFGPGTRLTVL.

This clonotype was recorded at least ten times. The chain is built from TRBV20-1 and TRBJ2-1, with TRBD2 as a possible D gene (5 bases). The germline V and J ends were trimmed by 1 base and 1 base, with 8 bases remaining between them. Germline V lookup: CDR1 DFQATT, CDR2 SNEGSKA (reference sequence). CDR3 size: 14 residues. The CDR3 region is CSARVRGSYNEQFF. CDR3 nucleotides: TGCAGTGCTAGAGTTCGCGGGTCCTACAATGAGCAGTTCTTC.

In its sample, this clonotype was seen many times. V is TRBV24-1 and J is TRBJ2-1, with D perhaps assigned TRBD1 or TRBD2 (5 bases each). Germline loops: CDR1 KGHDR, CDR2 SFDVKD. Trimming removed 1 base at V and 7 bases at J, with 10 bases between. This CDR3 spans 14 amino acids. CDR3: CATSDLWDRNEQFF. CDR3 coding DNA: TGTGCCACCAGTGATTTATGGGACCGAAATGAGCAGTTCTTC.

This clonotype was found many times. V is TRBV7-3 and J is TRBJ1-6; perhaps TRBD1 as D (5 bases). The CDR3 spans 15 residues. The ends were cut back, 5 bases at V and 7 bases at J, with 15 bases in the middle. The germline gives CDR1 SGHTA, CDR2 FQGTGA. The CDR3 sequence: CASSPFAGRNSPLHF. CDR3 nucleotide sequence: TGTGCCAGCAGCCCGTTCGCAGGGAGGAATTCACCCCTCCACTTT.

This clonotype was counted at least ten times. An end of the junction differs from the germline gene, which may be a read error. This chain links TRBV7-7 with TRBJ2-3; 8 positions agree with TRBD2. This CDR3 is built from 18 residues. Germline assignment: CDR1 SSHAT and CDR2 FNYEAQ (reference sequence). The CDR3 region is CASSLGAPQRGRVDTQYF. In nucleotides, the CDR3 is TGTGCTAGCAGCTTAGGTGCTCCTCAGCGGGGGCGGGTAGATACGCAGTATTTT.

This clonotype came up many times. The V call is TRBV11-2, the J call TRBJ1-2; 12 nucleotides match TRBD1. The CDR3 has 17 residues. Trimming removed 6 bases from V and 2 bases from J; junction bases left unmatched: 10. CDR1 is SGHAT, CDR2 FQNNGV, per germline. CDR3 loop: CASRPSPGTGGNYGYTF. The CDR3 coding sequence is TGTGCCAGCAGGCCAAGTCCCGGGACAGGGGGCAACTATGGCTACACCTTC.

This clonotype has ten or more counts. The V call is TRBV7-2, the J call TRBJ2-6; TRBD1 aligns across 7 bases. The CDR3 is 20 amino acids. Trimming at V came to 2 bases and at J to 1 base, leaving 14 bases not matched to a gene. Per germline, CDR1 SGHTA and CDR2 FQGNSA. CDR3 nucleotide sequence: TGTGCCAGCAGCTTAATGAAGAGTCCGGGACAGAATTCTGGGGCCAACGTCCTGACTTTC. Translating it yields CASSLMKSPGQNSGANVLTF.

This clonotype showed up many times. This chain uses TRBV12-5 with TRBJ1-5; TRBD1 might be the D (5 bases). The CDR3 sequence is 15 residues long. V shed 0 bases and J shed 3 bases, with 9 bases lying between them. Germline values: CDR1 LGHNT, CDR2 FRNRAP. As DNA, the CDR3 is TGTGCTAGTGGTTTGGTAGGGGAATTCAATCAGCCCCAGCATTTT. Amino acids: CASGLVGEFNQPQHF.

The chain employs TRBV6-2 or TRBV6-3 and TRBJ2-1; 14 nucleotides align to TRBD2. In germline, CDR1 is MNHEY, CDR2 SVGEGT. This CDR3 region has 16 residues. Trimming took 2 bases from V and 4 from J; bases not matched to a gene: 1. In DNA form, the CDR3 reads TGTGCCAGCAGTTACGGACTAGCGGGAGGATACAATGAGCAGTTCTTC. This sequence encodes CASSYGLAGGYNEQFF.

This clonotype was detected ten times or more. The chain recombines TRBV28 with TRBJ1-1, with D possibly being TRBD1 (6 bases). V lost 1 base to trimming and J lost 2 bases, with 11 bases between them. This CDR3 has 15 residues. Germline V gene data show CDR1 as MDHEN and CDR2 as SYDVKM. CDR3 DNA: TGTGCCAGCAGTTTATTTGGACAGTTAAACACTGAAGCTTTCTTT. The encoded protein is CASSLFGQLNTEAFF.

CDR3 residues: CASSYSMIGGARAQYF. CDR3 coding DNA: TGTGCCAGCAGTTACTCGATGATAGGGGGCGCGAGGGCCCAGTACTTC. The rearrangement links TRBV6-5 to TRBJ2-5; 7 nucleotides match TRBD1. The CDR3 covers 16 residues. Looked up from germline, CDR1 is MNHEY and CDR2 is SVGAGI. V was pared by 0 bases and J by 9 bases, with 13 bases of the junction left unmatched.

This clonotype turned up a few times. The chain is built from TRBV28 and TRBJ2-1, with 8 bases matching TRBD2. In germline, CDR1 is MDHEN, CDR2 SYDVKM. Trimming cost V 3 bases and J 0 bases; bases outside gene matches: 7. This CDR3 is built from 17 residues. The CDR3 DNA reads TGTGCCAGCAGTTTCTCACTAGCGGAGGGCTCCTACAATGAGCAGTTCTTC. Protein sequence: CASSFSLAEGSYNEQFF.